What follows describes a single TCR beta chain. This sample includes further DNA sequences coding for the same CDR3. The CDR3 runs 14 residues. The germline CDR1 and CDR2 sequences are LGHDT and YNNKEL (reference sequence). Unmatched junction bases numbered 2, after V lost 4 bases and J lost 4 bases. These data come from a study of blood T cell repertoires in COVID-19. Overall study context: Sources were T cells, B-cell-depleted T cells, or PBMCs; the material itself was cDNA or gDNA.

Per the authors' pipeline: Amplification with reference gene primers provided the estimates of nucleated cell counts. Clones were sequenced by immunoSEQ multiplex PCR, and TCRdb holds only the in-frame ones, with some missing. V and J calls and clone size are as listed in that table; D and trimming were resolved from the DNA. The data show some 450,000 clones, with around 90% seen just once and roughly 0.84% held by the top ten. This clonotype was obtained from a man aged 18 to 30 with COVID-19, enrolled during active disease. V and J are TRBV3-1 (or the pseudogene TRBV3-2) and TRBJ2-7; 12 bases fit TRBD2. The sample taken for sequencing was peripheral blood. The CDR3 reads CASSPGLAGYEQYF. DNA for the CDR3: TGTGCCAGCAGCCCCGGACTAGCGGGGTACGAGCAGTACTTC.